These T cell receptor beta chains were read from a single sample in a study of blood T cell repertoires in COVID-19. Sequencing used immunoSEQ multiplex PCR; TCRdb keeps in-frame clones, though not all of them. The sample includes some 200,000 clones, 86% of them seen just once. Sequencing input: peripheral blood. The receptors were sampled from an elderly man with acute or convalescent COVID-19. Each CDR3 is given with its conserved first and last residue. A D gene is named only where the DNA matches it firmly. Rows give clone size only sometimes, using once, few, many, or a class for an expanded clone.

TRBV11-1	-	TRBJ1-1	-	CASSLNGPVNTEAFF	TGTGCCAGCAGTTTAAATGGGCCGGTGAACACTGAAGCTTTCTTT
TRBV6-5	TRBD1	TRBJ1-6	-	CASSSGTGPPNSPLHF	TGTGCCAGCAGTTCCGGGACAGGGCCTCCTAATTCACCCCTCCACTTT
TRBV5-8	-	TRBJ2-3	-	CASSSPNWVAGPDTQYF	TGTGCCAGCAGCTCACCTAATTGGGTAGCCGGTCCGGATACGCAGTATTTT
TRBV3-1/TRBV3-2	-	TRBJ1-1	-	CASRKAWYTEAFF	TGTGCCAGCAGGAAAGCGTGGTACACTGAAGCTTTCTTT
TRBV7-9	TRBD1	TRBJ2-1	-	CATNHQGVDEQFF	TGTGCCACCAACCATCAGGGGGTCGATGAGCAGTTCTTC
TRBV7-8	TRBD2	TRBJ2-3	few	CASSPRRLAGGGGTDTQYF	TGTGCCAGCAGCCCGAGAAGGCTAGCGGGAGGTGGGGGCACAGATACGCAGTATTTT
TRBV7-9	-	TRBJ2-1	-	CASGPQGLRVVNEQFF	TGTGCCAGCGGACCTCAGGGATTAAGAGTCGTCAATGAGCAGTTCTTC
TRBV3-1/TRBV3-2	-	TRBJ1-1	-	CASSQWQGNTEAFF	TGTGCCAGCAGCCAATGGCAGGGGAACACTGAAGCTTTCTTT
TRBV10-1	-	TRBJ2-5	-	CASSESMGRGSETQYF	TGCGCCAGCAGTGAGTCGATGGGGCGAGGCTCTGAGACCCAGTACTTC
TRBV10-3	TRBD1	TRBJ2-4	-	CAISESTTGDLAKNIQYF	TGTGCCATCAGTGAGTCTACCACAGGGGACCTAGCCAAAAACATTCAGTACTTC
TRBV28	-	TRBJ1-1	few	CASSSRINTEAFF	TGTGCCAGCAGTTCCCGTATCAACACTGAAGCTTTCTTT
TRBV7-2	-	TRBJ1-6	-	CASSLPGHRALHF	TGTGCCAGCAGCTTGCCGGGACACCGCGCCCTCCACTTT
TRBV10-3	TRBD1	TRBJ1-1	-	CAISDSGTGNTEAFF	TGTGCCATCAGTGATTCTGGGACAGGGAACACTGAAGCTTTCTTT
TRBV4-1	-	TRBJ2-1	few	CASSQDRTEPYNEQFF	TGCGCCAGCAGCCAAGACCGCACAGAACCCTACAATGAGCAGTTCTTC
TRBV15	-	TRBJ2-1	-	CATSRDSLNEQFF	TGTGCCACCAGCAGGGACTCTCTCAATGAGCAGTTCTTC
TRBV10-3	-	TRBJ1-2	-	CATVADTHNYGYTF	TGTGCCACCGTTGCCGACACTCATAACTATGGCTACACCTTC
TRBV10-2	-	TRBJ2-3	-	CASSEAGNTQYF	TGCGCCAGCAGTGAGGCAGGGAATACGCAGTATTTT